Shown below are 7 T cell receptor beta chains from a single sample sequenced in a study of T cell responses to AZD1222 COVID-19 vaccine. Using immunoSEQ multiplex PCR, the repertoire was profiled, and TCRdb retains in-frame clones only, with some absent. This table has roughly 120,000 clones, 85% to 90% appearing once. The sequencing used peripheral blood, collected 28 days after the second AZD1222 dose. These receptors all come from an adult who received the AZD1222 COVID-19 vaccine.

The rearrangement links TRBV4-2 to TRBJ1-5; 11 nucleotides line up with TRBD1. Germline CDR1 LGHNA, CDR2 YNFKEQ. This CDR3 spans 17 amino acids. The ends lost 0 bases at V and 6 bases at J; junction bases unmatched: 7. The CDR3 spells CASSQESLGQGAQPQHF. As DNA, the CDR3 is TGTGCCAGCAGCCAAGAGTCGCTCGGACAGGGGGCTCAGCCCCAGCATTTT.

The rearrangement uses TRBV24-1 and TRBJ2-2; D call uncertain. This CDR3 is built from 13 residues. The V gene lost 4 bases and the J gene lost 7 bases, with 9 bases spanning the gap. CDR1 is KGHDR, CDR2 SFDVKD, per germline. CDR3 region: CATSDSDDGELFF. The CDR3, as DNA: TGTGCCACCAGTGACTCGGACGACGGGGAGCTGTTTTTT.

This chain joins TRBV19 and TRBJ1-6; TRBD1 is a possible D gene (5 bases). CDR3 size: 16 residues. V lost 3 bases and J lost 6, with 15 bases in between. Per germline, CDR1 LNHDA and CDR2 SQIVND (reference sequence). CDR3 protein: CASSMAGGGANSPLHF. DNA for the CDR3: TGTGCCAGTAGTATGGCAGGTGGCGGGGCTAATTCACCCCTCCACTTT.

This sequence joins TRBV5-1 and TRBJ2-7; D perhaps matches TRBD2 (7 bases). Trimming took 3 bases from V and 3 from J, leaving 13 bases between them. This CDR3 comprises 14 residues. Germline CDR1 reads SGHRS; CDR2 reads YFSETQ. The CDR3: CASSSLGGGYEQYF. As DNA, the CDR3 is TGCGCCAGCAGCTCACTGGGAGGGGGCTACGAGCAGTACTTC.

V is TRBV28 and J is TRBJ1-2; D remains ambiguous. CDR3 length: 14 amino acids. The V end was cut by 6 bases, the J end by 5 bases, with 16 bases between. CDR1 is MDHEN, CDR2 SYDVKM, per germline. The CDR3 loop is CASSSVLKGYGYTF. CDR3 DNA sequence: TGTGCCAGCAGCTCAGTCCTAAAAGGGTATGGCTACACCTTC.

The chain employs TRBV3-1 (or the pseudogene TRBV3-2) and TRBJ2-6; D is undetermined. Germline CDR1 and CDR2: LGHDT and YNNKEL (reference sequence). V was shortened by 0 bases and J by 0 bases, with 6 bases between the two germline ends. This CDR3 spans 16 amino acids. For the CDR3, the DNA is TGTGCCAGCAGCCAAGACAGCAACTCTGGGGCCAACGTCCTGACTTTC. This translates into CASSQDSNSGANVLTF.

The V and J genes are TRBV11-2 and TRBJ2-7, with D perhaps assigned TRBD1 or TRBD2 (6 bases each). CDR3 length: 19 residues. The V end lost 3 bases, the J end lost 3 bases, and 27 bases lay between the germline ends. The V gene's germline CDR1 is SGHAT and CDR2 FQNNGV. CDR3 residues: CASSLGARTLVGGDYEQYF. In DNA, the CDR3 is TGTGCCAGCAGCTTGGGGGCTCGAACCCTTGTTGGCGGGGACTACGAGCAGTACTTC. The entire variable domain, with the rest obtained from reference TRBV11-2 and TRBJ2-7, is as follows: EAGVAQSPRYKIIEKRQSVAFWCNPISGHATLYWYQQILGQGPKLLIQFQNNGVVDDSQLPKDRFSAERLKGVDSTLKIQPAKLEDSAVYLCASSLGARTLVGGDYEQYFGPGTRLTVT.